This T cell receptor (beta chain) was observed in a study of control samples from healthy donors and cancer patients. The table lists this clone with many counts. The CDR3 is 13 residues long. Germline V lookup: CDR1 SGHTA, CDR2 FQGNSA. Trimming took off 4 bases at V and 5 bases at J, with 11 bases between the two ends. Assay: immunoSEQ multiplex PCR; the TCRdb copy retains only in-frame clones and omits some. The sample has 130,000 or so clones, over 85% seen once. The chain uses TRBV7-2 and TRBJ2-5; D not certain. The sequencing input was PBMCs. The clonotype was recovered from a man aged 45-60 years with head and neck cancer. The CDR3: CASSSTFWETQYF. Here the CDR3 DNA reads TGTGCCAGCAGCTCTACTTTCTGGGAGACCCAGTACTTC.